This entry lists 7 T cell receptor beta chains sequenced from one sample in a study of T cell clonality in common variable immunodeficiency. Study-wide results and caveats: In common variable immunodeficiency, TCR beta chains reportedly carried fewer deletions and N-nucleotide insertions.

Clones were read by immunoSEQ multiplex PCR, and TCRdb kept only the in-frame ones, dropping some. Recorded here are 10,000 to 13,000 clones, none singletons. No antigen is known for these receptors. Sequencing used peripheral blood mononuclear cells. These receptors came from a human donor with common variable immunodeficiency.

This clone was seen more than once but under ten times. The read ends 3 residues shy of where the CDR3 ends; the end is completed using the germline J gene. The V gene is TRBV18, the J gene TRBJ2-5, with 7 bases aligning to TRBD2. Germline CDR1 is KGHSH and CDR2 is LQKENI. The CDR3 consists of 14 residues. Trimming took 7 bases from V and 5 from J; bases not matched to a gene: 10. CDR3 DNA, as far as it was read: TGTGCCAGCTTTGCCTCCGTCGGGGGGGAGACC. Translating gives CASFASVGGET. The full CDR3 sequence reads CASFASVGGETQYF.

Of note for this clone: The read terminates 3 residues ahead of where the CDR3 ends, so the germline J gene completes it. The V and J genes are TRBV7-3 and TRBJ2-1; D is perhaps TRBD1 (5 bases). This CDR3 contains 16 residues. The V gene lost 1 base and the J gene lost 2 bases, with 12 bases spanning the gap. Per germline, CDR1 SGHTA and CDR2 FQGTGA. The CDR3 spells CASSLIGRQTYNEQFF. Partial CDR3 DNA: TGTGCCAGCAGCTTAATAGGCCGACAGACCTACAATGAG.

Concerning this clone itself: Read data end 3 residues before the CDR3 end; the end is taken from the germline J gene. This rearrangement joins TRBV7-2 to TRBJ2-3, with D unresolved. Trimming took off 2 bases at V and 4 bases at J, with 10 bases between the two ends. The V gene's germline CDR1 is SGHTA and CDR2 FQGNSA. The CDR3 extends over 14 amino acids. Incomplete CDR3 DNA: TGTGCCAGCAGCTTAAGCTTGGTCGCAGATACG. Amino acid sequence: CASSLSLVADT. The CDR3 in full is CASSLSLVADTQYF.

This clone was counted between two and nine times. The read ends 3 residues shy of where the CDR3 ends; the end is completed using the germline J gene. J is TRBJ2-3 and V is TRBV7-3; the match to TRBD1 covers 7 bases. Germline CDR1 is SGHTA and CDR2 is FQGTGA. CDR3 length equals 17 residues. Trimming removed 0 bases from V and 1 base from J; junction bases left unmatched: 7. The sequenced part of the CDR3 DNA is TGTGCCAGCAGCTTAACTCGTTCAGGGGGTGGCACAGATACG. Translation: CASSLTRSGGGTDT. The entire CDR3 protein is CASSLTRSGGGTDTQYF.

This clone came up a few times. The CDR3 here is CASSNFSGRGNEQFF. The CDR3 bases that were read are TGTGCCAGCAGTAACTTTAGCGGGAGAGGGAATGAG. The J gene is TRBJ2-1, the V gene TRBV7-8, with TRBD2 matching over 9 bases. The read terminates 3 residues before the CDR3 end, so the remaining end is supplied by the germline J gene. The CDR3 runs to 15 residues. The V and J ends lost 6 bases and 7 bases, in that order; junction bases with no gene match: 10. Germline V gene data show CDR1 as SGHVS and CDR2 as FQNEAQ.

Regarding this clone: The read ends 3 residues early relative to the CDR3; the germline J gene fills the gap. The V gene is TRBV7-8, the J gene TRBJ1-3; 8 bases match TRBD1. V was pared by 5 bases and J by 3 bases, with 9 bases of the junction left unmatched. This CDR3 comprises 16 residues. CDR1 is SGHVS, CDR2 FQNEAQ, per germline. The DNA read from the CDR3 is TGTGCCAGCAGCCCGCGCCGGGACAGGTTTGGAAACACC. It translates to CASSPRRDRFGNT. The whole CDR3 protein reads CASSPRRDRFGNTIYF.

This clone was recorded a few times. The CDR3 goes on 3 residues after the read ends, and that part is filled in from the germline J gene. The chain combines TRBV30 with TRBJ2-3; 8 bases are a match to TRBD2. The CDR3 is 15 amino acids. The V gene end was trimmed by 1 base and the J gene end by 4 bases; junction bases not matched to a gene: 7. Germline V gene data show CDR1 as GTSNPN and CDR2 as SVGIG (reference sequence). The chain's CDR3 is CAWSATGGEADTQYF. Incomplete CDR3 DNA: TGTGCCTGGAGTGCCACGGGGGGGGAAGCAGATACG.